The source of this T cell receptor (beta chain) is a study of cytomegalovirus exposure and HLA in healthy donors. Comment on this clone: What it recognizes is unknown. Its ends do not fully match the called genes, so a read error is possible.

Germline lookup yields CDR1 KGHSH and CDR2 LQKENI. The CDR3 has 16 residues. PCR primers comprised 60 Vbeta and 13 Jbeta primers. Authors' data handling: An analysis that came later counted 80 million or so unique TCR beta chains, approximately 10 million shared. Sequenced by immunoSEQ multiplex PCR; TCRdb stores in-frame clones only, minus some. V and J calls and clone size come straight from that table; D and trimming were deduced from the DNA. The table has 150,000 to 160,000 clones, 65% to 75% seen once; the top ten hold 2% to 2.5%. Study observations and caveats: Listed as cytomegalovirus-associated were about 160 TCR beta chains. Cytomegalovirus status was reportedly diagnosed by the classifier with high specificity and sensitivity.

The clonotype originates from a young man in good health and CMV-seronegative. This chain links TRBV18 with TRBJ1-6; no firm D call. The sequencing sample was made of PBMCs. The CDR3 region is CASSPDTSSYNSPLNF. As DNA, the CDR3 is TGTGCCAGCTCACCAGACACAAGCTCCTATAATTCACCCCTCAACTTT.